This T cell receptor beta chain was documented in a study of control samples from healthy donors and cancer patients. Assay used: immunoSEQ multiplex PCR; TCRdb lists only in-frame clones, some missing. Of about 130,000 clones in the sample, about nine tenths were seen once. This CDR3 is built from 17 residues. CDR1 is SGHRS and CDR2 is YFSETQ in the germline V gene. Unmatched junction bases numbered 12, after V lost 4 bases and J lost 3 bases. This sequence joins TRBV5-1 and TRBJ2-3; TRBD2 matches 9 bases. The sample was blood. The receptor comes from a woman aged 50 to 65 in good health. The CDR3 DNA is TGCGCCAGCAGCGGTGATAGCGGGAGAGGTTTGACAGATACGCAGTATTTT. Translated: CASSGDSGRGLTDTQYF. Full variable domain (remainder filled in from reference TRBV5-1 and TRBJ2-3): KAGVTQTPRYLIKTRGQQVTLSCSPISGHRSVSWYQQTPGQGLQFLFEYFSETQRNKGNFPGRFSGRQFSNSRSEMNVSTLELGDSALYLCASSGDSGRGLTDTQYFGPGTRLTVL.